These T cell receptor beta chains were read from a single sample in a study of T cell responses to AZD1222 COVID-19 vaccine. Repertoires were generated with immunoSEQ multiplex PCR, while TCRdb's copy carries only in-frame clones and drops some. The sample carries roughly 13,000 clones, roughly 80% recorded once. This material consisted of peripheral blood, taken 28 days after the second AZD1222 dose. These TCRs come from an adult who received the AZD1222 COVID-19 vaccine. The CDR3 runs from the conserved cysteine through the conserved F or W. The D gene is left open where the match is weak. Size is stated for part of the rows, as once, few or many counts, or as a class when the clone is expanded.

D: NA
V: TRBV9
size: NA
J: TRBJ1-2
DNA: TGTGCCAGCAGCGTAGTTCAGGGTTTTGGCTACACCTTC
CDR3: CASSVVQGFGYTF

D: NA
V: TRBV9
size: NA
J: TRBJ2-2
DNA: TGTGCCAGCAGCGTATACGACAGACTAAACACCGGGGAGCTGTTTTTT
CDR3: CASSVYDRLNTGELFF

D: TRBD2
V: TRBV9
size: NA
J: TRBJ2-7
DNA: TGTGCCAGCAGCGCCGGGCGGGAGGTGACCTACGAGCAGTACTTC
CDR3: CASSAGREVTYEQYF

D: NA
V: TRBV14
size: NA
J: TRBJ1-5
DNA: TGTGCCAGCAGCCAAAACAGAAATCAGCCCCAGCATTTT
CDR3: CASSQNRNQPQHF

D: TRBD1
V: TRBV6-5
size: NA
J: TRBJ1-5
DNA: TGTGCCAGCATACAATTTAAGGGACAGGGTAAGCCCCAGCATTTT
CDR3: CASIQFKGQGKPQHF

D: TRBD1
V: TRBV5-6
size: NA
J: TRBJ2-2
DNA: TGTGCCAGCAGCTGGACGGAAACAGGGGGCACCGGGGAGCTGTTTTTT
CDR3: CASSWTETGGTGELFF

D: NA
V: TRBV19
size: NA
J: TRBJ2-7
DNA: TGTGCCAGTAGTATGGCCGGGACCACCACCTACGAGCAGTACTTC
CDR3: CASSMAGTTTYEQYF

D: TRBD1
V: TRBV6-5
size: once
J: TRBJ1-2
DNA: TGTGCCAGCAGAACCCCGGGACAGGGTTTTGGCTACACCTTC
CDR3: CASRTPGQGFGYTF

D: NA
V: TRBV20-1
size: NA
J: TRBJ1-2
DNA: TGCAGTGCTAGTAGGTCAAATTATGGCTACACCTTC
CDR3: CSASRSNYGYTF

D: NA
V: TRBV27
size: NA
J: TRBJ1-4
DNA: TGTGCCAGCAGAACTAGGGTTAATGAAAAACTGTTTTTT
CDR3: CASRTRVNEKLFF

D: NA
V: TRBV4-2
size: NA
J: TRBJ1-5
DNA: TGTGCCAGCAGCCCTGAGGGTGGCAAAAATCAGCCCCAGCATTTT
CDR3: CASSPEGGKNQPQHF

D: NA
V: TRBV15
size: NA
J: TRBJ1-1
DNA: TGTGCCACCGGGGGTTCGGTGAACACTGAAGCTTTCTTT
CDR3: CATGGSVNTEAFF

D: TRBD1
V: TRBV20-1
size: NA
J: TRBJ2-7
DNA: TGCAGTGCGCACAGGGGGCCCGAGCAGTACTTC
CDR3: CSAHRGPEQYF

D: NA
V: TRBV11-2
size: NA
J: TRBJ2-2
DNA: TGTGCCAGCAGCTTAGTGCGGACCGGGGAGCTGTTTTTT
CDR3: CASSLVRTGELFF

D: TRBD1
V: TRBV30
size: NA
J: TRBJ1-6
DNA: TGTGCCAGACGGACAGGGGACGGTTCACCCCTCCACTTT
CDR3: CARRTGDGSPLHF

D: NA
V: TRBV19
size: few
J: TRBJ2-7
DNA: TGTGCCAGTAGTACTCCCCAAACCCGACTATTACGGGTTACCTACGAGCAGTACTTC
CDR3: CASSTPQTRLLRVTYEQYF

D: TRBD2
V: TRBV19
size: NA
J: TRBJ2-2
DNA: TGTGCCAGTAGCCTCGGGAGGACTAGCGGGGTTGACACCGGGGAGCTGTTTTTT
CDR3: CASSLGRTSGVDTGELFF

D: NA
V: TRBV7-3
size: NA
J: TRBJ2-7
DNA: TGTGCCAGCAGCTTATTTCTAGGTATCTCCTACGAGCAGTACTTC
CDR3: CASSLFLGISYEQYF

D: TRBD2
V: TRBV5-1
size: NA
J: TRBJ2-7
DNA: TGCGCCAGCAGATTACTGACTAGCGGAGCCTACGAGCAGTACTTC
CDR3: CASRLLTSGAYEQYF